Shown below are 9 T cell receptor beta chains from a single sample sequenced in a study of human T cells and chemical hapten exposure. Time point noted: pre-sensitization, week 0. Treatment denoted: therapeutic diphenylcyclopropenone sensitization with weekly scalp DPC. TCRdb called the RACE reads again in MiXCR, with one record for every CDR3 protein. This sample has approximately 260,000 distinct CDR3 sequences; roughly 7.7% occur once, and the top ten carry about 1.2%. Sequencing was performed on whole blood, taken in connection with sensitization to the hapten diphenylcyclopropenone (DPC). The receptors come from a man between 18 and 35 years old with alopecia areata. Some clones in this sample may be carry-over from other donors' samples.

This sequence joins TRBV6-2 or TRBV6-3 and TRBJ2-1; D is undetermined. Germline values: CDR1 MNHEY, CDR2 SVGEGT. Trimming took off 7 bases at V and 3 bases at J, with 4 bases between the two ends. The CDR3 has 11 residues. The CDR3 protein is CASTGYNEQFF. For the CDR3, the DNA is TGTGCCAGCACAGGCTACAATGAGCAGTTCTTC.

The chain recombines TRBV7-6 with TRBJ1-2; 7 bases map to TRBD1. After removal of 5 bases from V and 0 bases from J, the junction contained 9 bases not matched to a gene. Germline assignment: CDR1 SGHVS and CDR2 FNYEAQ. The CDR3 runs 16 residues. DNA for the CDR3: TGTGCCAGCAGCATATTCCCGGGACAGACTAACTATGGCTACACCTTC. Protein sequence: CASSIFPGQTNYGYTF.

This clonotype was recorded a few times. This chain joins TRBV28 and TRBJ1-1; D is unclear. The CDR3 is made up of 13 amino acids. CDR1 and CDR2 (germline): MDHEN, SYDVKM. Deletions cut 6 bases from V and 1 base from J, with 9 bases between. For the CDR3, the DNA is TGTGCCAGCAGCCACCTCTGGAACACTGAAGCTTTCTTT. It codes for CASSHLWNTEAFF.

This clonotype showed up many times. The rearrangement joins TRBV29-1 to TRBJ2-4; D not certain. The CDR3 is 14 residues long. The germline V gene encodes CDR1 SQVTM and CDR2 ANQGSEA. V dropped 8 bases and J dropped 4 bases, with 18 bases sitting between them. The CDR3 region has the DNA TGCAGCATCAACTCCGGGCTCCAGAAAAACATTCAGTACTTC. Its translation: CSINSGLQKNIQYF.

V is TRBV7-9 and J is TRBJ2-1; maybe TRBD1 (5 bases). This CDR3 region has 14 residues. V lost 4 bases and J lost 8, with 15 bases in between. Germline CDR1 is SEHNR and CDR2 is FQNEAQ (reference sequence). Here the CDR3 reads CASSWVRAADEQFF. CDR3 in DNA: TGTGCCAGCAGCTGGGTCAGGGCGGCTGATGAGCAGTTCTTC.

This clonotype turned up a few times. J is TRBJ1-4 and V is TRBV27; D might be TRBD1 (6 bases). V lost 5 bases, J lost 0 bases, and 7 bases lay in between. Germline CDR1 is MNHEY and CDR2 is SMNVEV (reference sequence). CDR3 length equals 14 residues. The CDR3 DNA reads TGTGCCAGCAGTGGACAGCCAACTAATGAAAAACTGTTTTTT. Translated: CASSGQPTNEKLFF.

CDR3 bases: TGTGCCAGCAGCACAGACGGGGAGTACGAGCAGTACGTC. Encoded protein: CASSTDGEYEQYV. V usage is TRBV7-9 and J usage is TRBJ2-7; weak D call: TRBD2 (5 bases). The CDR3 covers 13 residues. Trimming removed 5 bases from V and 4 bases from J, with 12 bases in between. Per the germline V gene, CDR1 is SEHNR and CDR2 is FQNEAQ (reference sequence).

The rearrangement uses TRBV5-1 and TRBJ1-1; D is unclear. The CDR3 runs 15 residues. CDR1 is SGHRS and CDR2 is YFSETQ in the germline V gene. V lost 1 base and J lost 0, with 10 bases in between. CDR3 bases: TGCGCCAGCAGCTTGCCGGGAGCCATGAACACTGAAGCTTTCTTT. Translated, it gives CASSLPGAMNTEAFF.

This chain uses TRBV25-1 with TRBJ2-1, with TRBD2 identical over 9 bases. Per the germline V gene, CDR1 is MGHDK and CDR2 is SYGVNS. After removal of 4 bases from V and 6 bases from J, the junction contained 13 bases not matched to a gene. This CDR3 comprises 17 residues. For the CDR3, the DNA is TGTGCCAGCAGTGGCCCAGGTAGAGCGGGGGGCTTCAATGAGCAGTTCTTC. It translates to CASSGPGRAGGFNEQFF.